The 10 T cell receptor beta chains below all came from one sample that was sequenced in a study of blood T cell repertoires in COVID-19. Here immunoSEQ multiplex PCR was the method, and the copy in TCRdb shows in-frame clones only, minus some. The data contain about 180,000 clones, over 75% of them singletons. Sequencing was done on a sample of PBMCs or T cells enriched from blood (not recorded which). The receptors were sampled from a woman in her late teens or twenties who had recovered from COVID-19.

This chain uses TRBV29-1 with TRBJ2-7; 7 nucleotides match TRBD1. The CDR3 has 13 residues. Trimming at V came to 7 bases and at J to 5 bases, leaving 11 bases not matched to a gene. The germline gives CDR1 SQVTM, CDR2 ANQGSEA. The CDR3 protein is CSAARDSYDEQYF. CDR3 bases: TGCAGCGCCGCCCGGGACAGCTATGACGAGCAGTACTTC.

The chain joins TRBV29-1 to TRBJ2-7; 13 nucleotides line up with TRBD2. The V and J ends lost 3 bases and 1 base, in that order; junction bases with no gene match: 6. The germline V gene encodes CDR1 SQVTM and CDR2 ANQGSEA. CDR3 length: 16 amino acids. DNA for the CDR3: TGCAGCGTTGAGGGACTAGCGGGACGTAAATCCTACGAGCAGTACTTC. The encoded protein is CSVEGLAGRKSYEQYF.

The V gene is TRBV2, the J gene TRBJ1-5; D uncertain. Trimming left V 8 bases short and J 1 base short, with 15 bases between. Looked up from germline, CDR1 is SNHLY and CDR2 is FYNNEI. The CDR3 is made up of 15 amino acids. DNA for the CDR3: TGTGCCAGCTTAGGGTCGGGGAGGAGCAATCAGCCCCAGCATTTT. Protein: CASLGSGRSNQPQHF. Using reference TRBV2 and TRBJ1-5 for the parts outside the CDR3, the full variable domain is EPEVTQTPSHQVTQMGQEVILRCVPISNHLYFYWYRQILGQKVEFLVSFYNNEISEKSEIFDDQFSVERPDGSNFTLKIRSTKLEDSAMYFCASLGSGRSNQPQHFGDGTRLSIL.

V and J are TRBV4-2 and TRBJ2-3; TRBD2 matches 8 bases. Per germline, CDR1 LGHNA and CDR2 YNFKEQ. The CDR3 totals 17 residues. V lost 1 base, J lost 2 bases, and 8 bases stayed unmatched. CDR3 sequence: CASSQAWTGGITDTQYF. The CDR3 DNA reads TGTGCCAGCAGCCAAGCTTGGACGGGGGGGATCACAGATACGCAGTATTTT.

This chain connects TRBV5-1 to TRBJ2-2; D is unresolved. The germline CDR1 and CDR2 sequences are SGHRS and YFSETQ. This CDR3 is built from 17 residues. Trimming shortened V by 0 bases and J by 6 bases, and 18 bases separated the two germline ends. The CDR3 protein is CASSLVVGVPRAGELFF. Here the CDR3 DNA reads TGCGCCAGCAGCTTGGTGGTGGGCGTCCCGCGAGCCGGGGAGCTGTTTTTT.

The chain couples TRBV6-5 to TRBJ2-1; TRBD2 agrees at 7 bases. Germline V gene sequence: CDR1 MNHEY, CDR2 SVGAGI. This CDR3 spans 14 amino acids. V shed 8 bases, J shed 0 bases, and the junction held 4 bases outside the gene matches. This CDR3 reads CASVGRGSYNEQFF. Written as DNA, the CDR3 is TGTGCCAGCGTAGGGAGGGGCTCCTACAATGAGCAGTTCTTC.

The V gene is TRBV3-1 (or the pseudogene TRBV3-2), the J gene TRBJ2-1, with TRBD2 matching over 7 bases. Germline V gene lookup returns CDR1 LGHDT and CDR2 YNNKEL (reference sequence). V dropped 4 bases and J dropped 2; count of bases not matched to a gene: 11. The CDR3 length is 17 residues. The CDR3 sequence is CASSPESAGRPYNEQFF. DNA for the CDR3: TGTGCCAGCAGCCCCGAGTCAGCGGGGCGGCCCTACAATGAGCAGTTCTTC.

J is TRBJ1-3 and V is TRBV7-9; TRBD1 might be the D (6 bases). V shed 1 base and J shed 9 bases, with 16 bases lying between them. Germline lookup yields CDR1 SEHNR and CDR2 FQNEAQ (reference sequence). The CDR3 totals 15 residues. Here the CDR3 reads CASSLGGGLRSTIYF. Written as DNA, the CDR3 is TGTGCCAGCAGCTTAGGGGGGGGCCTGAGAAGCACCATATATTTT.

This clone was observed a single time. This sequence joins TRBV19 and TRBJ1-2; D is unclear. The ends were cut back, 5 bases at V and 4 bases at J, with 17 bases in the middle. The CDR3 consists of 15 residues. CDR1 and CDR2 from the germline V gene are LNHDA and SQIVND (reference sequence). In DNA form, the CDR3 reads TGTGCCAGTAGTCGTGTCCCCGCCAGTGCCTATGGCTACACCTTC. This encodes CASSRVPASAYGYTF.

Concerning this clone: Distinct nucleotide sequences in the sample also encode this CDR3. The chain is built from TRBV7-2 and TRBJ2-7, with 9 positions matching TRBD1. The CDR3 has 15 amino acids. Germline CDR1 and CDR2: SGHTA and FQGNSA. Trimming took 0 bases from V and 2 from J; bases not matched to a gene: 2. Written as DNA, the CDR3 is TGTGCCAGCAGCTTAGCCGGGACAGGGACCTACGAGCAGTACTTC. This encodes CASSLAGTGTYEQYF.